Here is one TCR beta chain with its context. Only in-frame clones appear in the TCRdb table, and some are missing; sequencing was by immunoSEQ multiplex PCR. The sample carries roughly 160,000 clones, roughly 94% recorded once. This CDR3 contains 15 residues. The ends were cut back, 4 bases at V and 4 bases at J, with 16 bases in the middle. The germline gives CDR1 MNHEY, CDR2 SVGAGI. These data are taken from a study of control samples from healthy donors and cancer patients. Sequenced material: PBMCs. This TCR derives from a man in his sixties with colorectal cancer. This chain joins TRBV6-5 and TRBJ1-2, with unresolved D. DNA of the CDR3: TGTGCCAGCAGTTTCGGACGGTCGGACTTCTATGGCTACACCTTC. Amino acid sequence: CASSFGRSDFYGYTF.